This T cell receptor (beta chain) emerged from a study of T-cell reconstitution after alpha-beta-depleted transplantation in children. This clonotype was recorded at least ten times. Construction of the TCRbeta library involved unique molecular identifiers. Via MiXCR, TCRdb re-called the PCR reads, giving one row per CDR3 protein. The repertoire consists of 350,000 to 450,000 distinct CDR3 sequences, with less than 15% occurring once and the leading ten covering around 4.1%. The CDR3 loop spans 17 amino acids. The germline V gene encodes CDR1 SEHNR and CDR2 FQNEAQ (reference sequence). V lost 3 bases, J lost 2 bases, and 18 bases lay in between.

This rearrangement joins TRBV7-9 to TRBJ2-3, with D perhaps TRBD2 (5 bases). Sample: PBMCs, taken from the stem cell graft. This sequence was found in a human donor who donated a stem cell graft to a child with Fanconi anemia. Here the CDR3 DNA reads TGTGCCAGCAGCTTCCGGGTCGTCGCGGGTCTCACAGATACGCAGTATTTT. It translates to CASSFRVVAGLTDTQYF.